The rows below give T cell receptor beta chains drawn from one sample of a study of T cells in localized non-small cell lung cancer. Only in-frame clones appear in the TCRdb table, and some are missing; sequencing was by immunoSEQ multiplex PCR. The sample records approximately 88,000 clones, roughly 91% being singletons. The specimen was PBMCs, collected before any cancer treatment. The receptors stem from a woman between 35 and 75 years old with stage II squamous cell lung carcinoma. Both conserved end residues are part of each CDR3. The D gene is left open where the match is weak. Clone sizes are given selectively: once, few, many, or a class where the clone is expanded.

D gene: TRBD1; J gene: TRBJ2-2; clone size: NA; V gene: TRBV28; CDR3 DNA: TGTGCCAGCAGTGATGGGACAGGGGTCACCGGGGAGCTGTTTTTT; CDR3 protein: CASSDGTGVTGELFF
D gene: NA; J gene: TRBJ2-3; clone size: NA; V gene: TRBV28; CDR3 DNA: TGTGCCAGCAGTTTTCCCGGTAAGGCCCGGGAAGGTCTCGATACGCAGTATTTT; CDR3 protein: CASSFPGKAREGLDTQYF
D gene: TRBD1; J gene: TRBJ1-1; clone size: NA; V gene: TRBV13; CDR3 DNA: TGTGCCAGCAGCCTTACAGGGGGGCTCACTGAAGCTTTCTTT; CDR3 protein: CASSLTGGLTEAFF
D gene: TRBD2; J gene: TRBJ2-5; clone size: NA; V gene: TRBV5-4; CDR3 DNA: TGTGCCAGCAGCTTGGCAACTAGCGGGAGGGCGGGAGAGACCCAGTACTTC; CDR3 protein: CASSLATSGRAGETQYF
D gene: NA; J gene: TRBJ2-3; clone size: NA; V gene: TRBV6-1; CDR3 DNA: TGTGCCAGCAGTCTCGATGAGGGTCGCACAGATACGCAGTATTTT; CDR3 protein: CASSLDEGRTDTQYF
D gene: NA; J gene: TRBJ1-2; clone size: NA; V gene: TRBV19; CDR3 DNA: TGTGCCAGTAGTAATTTCGCAGGGGTCTATGGCTACACCTTC; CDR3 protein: CASSNFAGVYGYTF
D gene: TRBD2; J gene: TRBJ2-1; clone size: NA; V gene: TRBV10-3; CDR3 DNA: TGTGCCATCAGTGAGCCCCCGGCCGGACTAGCGGGCAATGAGCAGTTCTTC; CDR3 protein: CAISEPPAGLAGNEQFF
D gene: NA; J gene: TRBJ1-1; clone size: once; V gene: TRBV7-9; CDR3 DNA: TGTGCCAGCAGCTTGACAGGTTTTGAAGCTTTCTTT; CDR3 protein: CASSLTGFEAFF
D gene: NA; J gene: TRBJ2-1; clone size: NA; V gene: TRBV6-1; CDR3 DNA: TGTGCCAGCAGTGAATACCCTAGGTTGGACAATGAGCAGTTCTTC; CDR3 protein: CASSEYPRLDNEQFF
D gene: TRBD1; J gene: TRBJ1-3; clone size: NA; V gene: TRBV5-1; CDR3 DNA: TGCGCCAGCAGCCCGGGGACATCAGGGGGCGCTGGAAACACCATATATTTT; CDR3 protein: CASSPGTSGGAGNTIYF
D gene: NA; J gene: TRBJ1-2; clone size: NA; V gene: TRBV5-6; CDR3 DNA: TGTGCCAGCAGCCTACCTCAGGGTGACTATGGCTACACCTTC; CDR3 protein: CASSLPQGDYGYTF
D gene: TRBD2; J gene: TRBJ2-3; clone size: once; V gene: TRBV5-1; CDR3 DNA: TGCGCCAGCAGCTTGAAGGCGGGAGCTAGCACAGATACGCAGTATTTT; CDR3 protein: CASSLKAGASTDTQYF
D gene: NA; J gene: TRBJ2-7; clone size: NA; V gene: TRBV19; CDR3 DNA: TGTGCCAGTAGTATGGAGGGGGGATACGAGCAGTACTTC; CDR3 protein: CASSMEGGYEQYF
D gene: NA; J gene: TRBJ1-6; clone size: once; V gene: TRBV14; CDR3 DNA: TGTGCCAGCAGCCAAGATGTTGGGGGGGCAGGTTCACCCCTCCACTTT; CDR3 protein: CASSQDVGGAGSPLHF
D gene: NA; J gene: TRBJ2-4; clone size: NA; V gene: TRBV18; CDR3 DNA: TGTGCCAGCTCAGGGGCGGTAGCCAAAAACATTCAGTACTTC; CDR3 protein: CASSGAVAKNIQYF
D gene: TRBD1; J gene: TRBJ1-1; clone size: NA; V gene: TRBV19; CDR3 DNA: TGTGCCACAGCGACAGGGGTGAACACTGAAGCTTTCTTT; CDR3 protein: CATATGVNTEAFF
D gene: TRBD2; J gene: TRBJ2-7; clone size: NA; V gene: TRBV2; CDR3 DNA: TGTGCCAGCCGTCGGACTAGCGGGAACTACGAGCAGTACTTC; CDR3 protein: CASRRTSGNYEQYF
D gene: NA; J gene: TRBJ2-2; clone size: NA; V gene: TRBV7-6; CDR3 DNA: TGTGCCAGCATCAGGGACACAATGGCCGGGGAGCTGTTTTTT; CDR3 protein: CASIRDTMAGELFF
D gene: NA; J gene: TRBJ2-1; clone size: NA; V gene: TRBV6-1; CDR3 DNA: TGTGCCAGCAGTGAACCGCTCAAGAATGAGCAGTTCTTC; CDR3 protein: CASSEPLKNEQFF
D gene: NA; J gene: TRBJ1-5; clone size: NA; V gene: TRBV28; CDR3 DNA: TGTGCCAGCAGTTTATCATTGGAGAATCAGCCCCAGCATTTT; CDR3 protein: CASSLSLENQPQHF
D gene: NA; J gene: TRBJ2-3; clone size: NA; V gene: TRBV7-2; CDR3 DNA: TGTGCCAGCAGCGTAGCGGAGACTAGGGTAGAGCAGTATTTT; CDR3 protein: CASSVAETRVEQYF
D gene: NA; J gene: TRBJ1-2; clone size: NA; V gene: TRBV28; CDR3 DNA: TGTGCCAGCAGGGCCATGGATGGCTACACCTTC; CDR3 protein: CASRAMDGYTF
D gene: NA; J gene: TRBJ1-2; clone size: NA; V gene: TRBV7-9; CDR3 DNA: TGTGCCAGCAGCGGAGGGGGGGGCTATGGCTACACCTTC; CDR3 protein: CASSGGGGYGYTF
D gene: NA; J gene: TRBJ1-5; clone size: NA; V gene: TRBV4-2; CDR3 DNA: TGTGCCAGCAGCCAAGGCCGAGGGGCAGGGGATTCCAATCAGCCCCAGCATTTT; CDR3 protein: CASSQGRGAGDSNQPQHF
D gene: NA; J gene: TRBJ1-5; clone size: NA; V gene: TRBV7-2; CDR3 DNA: TGTGCCAGCAGCTTATTGGGGGATAGCAATCAGCCCCAGCATTTT; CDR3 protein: CASSLLGDSNQPQHF
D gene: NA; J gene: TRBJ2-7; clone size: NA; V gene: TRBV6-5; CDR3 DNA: TGTGCCAGCAGTTACTTTCAAGAACCCGTTTACGAGCAGTACTTC; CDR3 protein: CASSYFQEPVYEQYF
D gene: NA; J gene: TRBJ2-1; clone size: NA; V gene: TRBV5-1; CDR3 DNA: TGCGCCAGCAGCTTGTCCGGGCAGGGGTTACATGAGCAGTTCTTC; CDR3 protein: CASSLSGQGLHEQFF
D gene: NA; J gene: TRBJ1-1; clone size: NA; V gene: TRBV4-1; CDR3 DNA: TGCGCCAGCAGCCAGACCCGGCCCTCGAACACTGAAGCTTTCTTT; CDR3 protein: CASSQTRPSNTEAFF
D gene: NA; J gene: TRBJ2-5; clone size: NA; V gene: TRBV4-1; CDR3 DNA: TGCGCCAGCAGCCAAGTGTGGGGAAGCATCCAGACCCAGTACTTC; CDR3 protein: CASSQVWGSIQTQYF
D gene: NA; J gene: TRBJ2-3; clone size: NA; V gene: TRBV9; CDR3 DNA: TGTGCCAGCAGCCCATCCGGTGATACGCAGTATTTT; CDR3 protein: CASSPSGDTQYF
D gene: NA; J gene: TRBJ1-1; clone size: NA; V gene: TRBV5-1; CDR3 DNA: TGCGCCAGCAGCTTTCTACGGGACACTGAAGCTTTCTTT; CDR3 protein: CASSFLRDTEAFF
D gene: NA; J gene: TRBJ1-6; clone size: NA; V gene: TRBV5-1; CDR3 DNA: TGCGCCAGCAGCTTATATAACAACCGGAATTCACCCCTCCACTTT; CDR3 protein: CASSLYNNRNSPLHF
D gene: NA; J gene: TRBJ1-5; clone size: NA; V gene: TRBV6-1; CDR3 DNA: TGTGCCAGCAGTGTCATCGATAATCAGCCCCAGCATTTT; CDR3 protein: CASSVIDNQPQHF
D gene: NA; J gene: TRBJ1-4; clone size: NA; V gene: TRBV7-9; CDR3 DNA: TGTGCCAGCAGCTCGACGGGTGCTGAAAAACTGTTTTTT; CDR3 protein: CASSSTGAEKLFF
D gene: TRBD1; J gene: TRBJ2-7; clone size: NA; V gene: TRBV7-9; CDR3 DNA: TGTGCCAGCAGCAAACCGGGACAGGCCCCCTACGAGCAGTACTTC; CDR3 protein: CASSKPGQAPYEQYF
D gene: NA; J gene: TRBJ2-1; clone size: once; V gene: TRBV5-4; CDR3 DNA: TGTGCCAGCAGCGCGGACGGTGCCTACAATGAGCAGTTCTTC; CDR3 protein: CASSADGAYNEQFF
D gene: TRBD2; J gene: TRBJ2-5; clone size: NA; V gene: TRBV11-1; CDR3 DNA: TGTGCCAGCAGCATCAAACGGACTAGCCCCCAGTACTTC; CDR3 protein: CASSIKRTSPQYF
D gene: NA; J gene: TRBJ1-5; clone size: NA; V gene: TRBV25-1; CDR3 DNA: TGTGCCAGCAGTGAATCGAACATGGGGATTAGCAATCAGCCCCAGCATTTT; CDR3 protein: CASSESNMGISNQPQHF
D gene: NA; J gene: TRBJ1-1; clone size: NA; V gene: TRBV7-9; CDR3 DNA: TGTGCCAGCAGCTTAGTGGCTCCGAACACTGAAGCTTTCTTT; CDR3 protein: CASSLVAPNTEAFF
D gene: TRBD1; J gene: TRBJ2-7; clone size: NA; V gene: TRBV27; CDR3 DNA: TGTGCCAGCAGTTACAGGGGCGACCCCGTCTACGAGCAGTACTTC; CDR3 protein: CASSYRGDPVYEQYF
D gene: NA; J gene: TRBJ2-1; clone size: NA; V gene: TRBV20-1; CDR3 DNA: TGCAGTGTCAGTTGGGTCGATGAGCAGTTCTTC; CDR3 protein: CSVSWVDEQFF
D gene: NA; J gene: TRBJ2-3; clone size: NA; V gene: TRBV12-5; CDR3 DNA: TGTGCTAGTGGTTCGGGAGCGGGTCCCACAGATACGCAGTATTTT; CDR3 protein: CASGSGAGPTDTQYF
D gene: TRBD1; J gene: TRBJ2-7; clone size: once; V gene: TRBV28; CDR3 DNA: TGTGCCAGCAGACGGGACAGGGGGTCCTACGAGCAGTACTTC; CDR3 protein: CASRRDRGSYEQYF
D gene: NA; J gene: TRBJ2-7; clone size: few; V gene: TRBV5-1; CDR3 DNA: TGCGCCAGCAGCTTGTTGAGCGACTACGAGCAGTACTTC; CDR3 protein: CASSLLSDYEQYF
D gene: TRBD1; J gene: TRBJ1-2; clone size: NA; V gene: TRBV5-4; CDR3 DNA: TGTGCCAGCAGCCGGCGGGACAGGGGATATGGCTACACCTTC; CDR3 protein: CASSRRDRGYGYTF